Listed below are T cell receptor beta chains from one sample, sequenced in a study of blood T cells in healthy people across ages. TCRdb passed the 5' RACE reads through MiXCR, listing each CDR3 protein once. The sample lists 650,000 to 1,000,000 distinct CDR3 sequences, 35% to 40% seen once, with roughly 13% in the top ten. Specimen: blood. The receptors derive from a man between 18 and 35 years old in good health. Both conserved end residues are part of each CDR3. A D gene is named only where the DNA matches it firmly. The size of a clone is reported for some rows only, either as once, few or many, or as a class for expanded clones.

d_gene: .; v_gene: TRBV7-2; abundance: .; j_gene: TRBJ2-1; CDR3nt: TGTGCCAGCAGCCTCGTCGCGGGGGCCGGTGGAAATGAGCAGTTCTTC; CDR3aa: CASSLVAGAGGNEQFF
d_gene: .; v_gene: TRBV12-3/TRBV12-4; abundance: many; j_gene: TRBJ1-5; CDR3nt: TGTGCCAGCAGTTTGGCACTTTATAGCAATCAGCCCCAGCATTTT; CDR3aa: CASSLALYSNQPQHF
d_gene: TRBD1; v_gene: TRBV6-5; abundance: once; j_gene: TRBJ1-1; CDR3nt: TGTGCCAGCAGCCACGGCCGACAGGGGGACACTGAAGCTTTCTTT; CDR3aa: CASSHGRQGDTEAFF
d_gene: .; v_gene: TRBV6-6; abundance: few; j_gene: TRBJ1-5; CDR3nt: TGTGCCAGCGGGGGAGTCTATAGCAATCAGCCCCAGCATTTT; CDR3aa: CASGGVYSNQPQHF
d_gene: TRBD1; v_gene: TRBV29-1; abundance: .; j_gene: TRBJ2-1; CDR3nt: TGCAGCGTTGAAGAGGGGGACAGGGTAACCGATGAGCAGTTCTTC; CDR3aa: CSVEEGDRVTDEQFF
d_gene: .; v_gene: TRBV12-3/TRBV12-4; abundance: few; j_gene: TRBJ1-5; CDR3nt: TGTGCCAGCAGTGGAGCCGACAGGCCTTATCAGCCCCAGCATTTT; CDR3aa: CASSGADRPYQPQHF
d_gene: .; v_gene: TRBV20-1; abundance: few; j_gene: TRBJ2-4; CDR3nt: TGCAGTGCTAGAGAAACGGCCTACTCGCGAGAGCAGTACTTC; CDR3aa: CSARETAYSREQYF
d_gene: .; v_gene: TRBV6-5; abundance: .; j_gene: TRBJ1-1; CDR3nt: TGTGCCAGCCGGATAGCCTGGGGTGGGACTGAAGCTTTCTTT; CDR3aa: CASRIAWGGTEAFF
d_gene: TRBD2; v_gene: TRBV7-7; abundance: few; j_gene: TRBJ2-3; CDR3nt: TGTGCTAGCAGCTTCAGCCCTAGCGGGGGCGCAGATACGCAGTATTTT; CDR3aa: CASSFSPSGGADTQYF
d_gene: .; v_gene: TRBV7-2; abundance: few; j_gene: TRBJ2-7; CDR3nt: TGTGCCAGCAGCCCTGGTCCTTATGGAAGCTCCTACGAGCAGTACTTC; CDR3aa: CASSPGPYGSSYEQYF
d_gene: TRBD1; v_gene: TRBV28; abundance: .; j_gene: TRBJ1-1; CDR3nt: TGTGCCAGCAGTTTAATGAGACAGGGGATCACTGAAGCTTTCTTT; CDR3aa: CASSLMRQGITEAFF
d_gene: TRBD2; v_gene: TRBV24-1; abundance: many; j_gene: TRBJ2-1; CDR3nt: TGTGCCACCAGTGTCGAGACTAGCGGCCCAAATGAGCAGTTCTTC; CDR3aa: CATSVETSGPNEQFF
d_gene: .; v_gene: TRBV7-9; abundance: few; j_gene: TRBJ2-3; CDR3nt: TGTGCCAGCAGCTTAGGACGGGGGGCCCTCCCCACAGATACGCAGTATTTT; CDR3aa: CASSLGRGALPTDTQYF
d_gene: .; v_gene: TRBV20-1; abundance: .; j_gene: TRBJ2-7; CDR3nt: TGCAGTGCTATCTCCCGGGATTCTACCTACGAGCAGTACTTC; CDR3aa: CSAISRDSTYEQYF
d_gene: .; v_gene: TRBV7-2; abundance: few; j_gene: TRBJ2-5; CDR3nt: TGTGCCAGCAGCTTATTTGAACTTCAAGAGACCCAGTACTTC; CDR3aa: CASSLFELQETQYF
d_gene: TRBD1; v_gene: TRBV7-9; abundance: .; j_gene: TRBJ2-4; CDR3nt: TGTGCCAGCAGCCGCACAGGGGGCCGACCGAACATTCAGTACTTC; CDR3aa: CASSRTGGRPNIQYF
d_gene: .; v_gene: TRBV28; abundance: .; j_gene: TRBJ2-1; CDR3nt: TGTGCCAGCATCCCAGGGGCGCAGGGAGAGCAGTTCTTC; CDR3aa: CASIPGAQGEQFF
d_gene: .; v_gene: TRBV12-3/TRBV12-4; abundance: .; j_gene: TRBJ1-1; CDR3nt: TGTGCCAGCAGTTGGAAGGGTGCGAACACTGAAGCTTTCTTT; CDR3aa: CASSWKGANTEAFF
d_gene: .; v_gene: TRBV25-1; abundance: once; j_gene: TRBJ1-1; CDR3nt: TGTGCCTCGTCGGTGGAGACTGAAGCTTTCTTT; CDR3aa: CASSVETEAFF
d_gene: .; v_gene: TRBV19; abundance: once; j_gene: TRBJ1-1; CDR3nt: TGTGCCAGTAGTATTGGGCCACCGGGCCAGAACACTGAAGCTTTCTTT; CDR3aa: CASSIGPPGQNTEAFF
d_gene: .; v_gene: TRBV6-2/TRBV6-3; abundance: .; j_gene: TRBJ1-2; CDR3nt: TGTGCCAGCAGTTACATCTCGACACCTAACTATGGCTACACCTTC; CDR3aa: CASSYISTPNYGYTF
d_gene: .; v_gene: TRBV20-1; abundance: .; j_gene: TRBJ2-7; CDR3nt: TGCAGTGCTGACACATCGGGGACCCGCTTCTACGAGCAGTACTTC; CDR3aa: CSADTSGTRFYEQYF
d_gene: .; v_gene: TRBV12-3/TRBV12-4; abundance: many; j_gene: TRBJ2-3; CDR3nt: TGTGCCAGCAGTTCCCAACAGACGGGAATTCCGTATTTT; CDR3aa: CASSSQQTGIPYF